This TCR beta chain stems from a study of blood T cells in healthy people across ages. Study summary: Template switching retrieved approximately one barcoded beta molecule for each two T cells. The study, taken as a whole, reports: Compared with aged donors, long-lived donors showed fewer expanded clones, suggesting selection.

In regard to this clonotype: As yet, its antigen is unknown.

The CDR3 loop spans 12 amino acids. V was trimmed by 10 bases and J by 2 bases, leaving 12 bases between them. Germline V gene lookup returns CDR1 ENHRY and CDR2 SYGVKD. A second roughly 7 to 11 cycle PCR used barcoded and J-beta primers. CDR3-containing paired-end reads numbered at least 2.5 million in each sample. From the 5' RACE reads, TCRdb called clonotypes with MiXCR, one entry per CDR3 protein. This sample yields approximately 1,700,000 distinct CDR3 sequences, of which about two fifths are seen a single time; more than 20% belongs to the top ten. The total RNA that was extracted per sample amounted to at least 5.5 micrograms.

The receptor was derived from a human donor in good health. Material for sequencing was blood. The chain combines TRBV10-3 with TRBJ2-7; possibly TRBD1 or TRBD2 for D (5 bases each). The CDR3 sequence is CAKGPDPYEQYF. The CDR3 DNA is TGTGCCAAGGGACCAGACCCCTACGAGCAGTACTTC.